This TCR beta chain was recovered during a study of T-cell reconstitution after alpha-beta-depleted transplantation in children. Unique molecular identifiers featured in how the TCRbeta library was prepared. MiXCR, run by TCRdb on the PCR reads, gives a single entry per CDR3 protein. This sample carries 90,000 to 100,000 distinct CDR3 sequences, around a quarter of them seen once, and the ten largest clones take about a fifth. In its sample, this clonotype was seen a few times. V dropped 3 bases and J dropped 6 bases, with 13 bases sitting between them. Germline V gene sequence: CDR1 SGHDT, CDR2 YYEEEE. The CDR3 runs 14 residues.

Sequencing used PBMCs, obtained before TCRalphabeta/CD19-depleted stem cell transplant. The chain employs TRBV5-6 and TRBJ1-5, with D uncertain. The TCR comes from a boy aged 2 to 10 with acute lymphoblastic leukemia, due to receive a stem cell transplant. The CDR3 DNA reads as TGTGCCAGCAGCTCGACGGGGAGTACTCAGCCCCAGCATTTT. It is translated as CASSSTGSTQPQHF.